This TCR beta chain was sequenced during a study of technical replicates of blood from a handful of donors. TCRdb keeps only in-frame clones here, not all; method: immunoSEQ multiplex PCR. The table lists 40,000 to 60,000 clones, 92% of them singletons. Sample: PBMCs. This clonotype originated in a human donor in good health. Some clones in this sample may be carry-over from other donors' samples.

CDR3 region: CAWRPTGVGNTEAFF. The CDR3 DNA reads TGTGCCTGGAGACCTACAGGGGTGGGGAACACTGAAGCTTTCTTT. The chain joins TRBV30 to TRBJ1-1, with TRBD1 matching 7 bases. V trimming: 3 bases; J trimming: 1 base; junction bases outside the gene matches: 8. The CDR3 length is 15 residues. Per germline, CDR1 GTSNPN and CDR2 SVGIG (reference sequence).